The rows below give T cell receptor beta chains drawn from one sample of a study of lung T cells in sarcoidosis with Löfgren's syndrome. TCRdb processed the reads anew with MiXCR; each CDR3 protein has one entry. The repertoire holds some 20,000 distinct CDR3 sequences, with about a fifth as singletons. The sample was CD4+ T cells from PBMCs. The receptors here all came from a human donor with sarcoidosis (Löfgren's syndrome or another form), or a control subject (not recorded which). The CDR3 runs from the conserved cysteine through the conserved F or W. The D gene is left open where the match is weak. Rows may omit the clone size; those that give it use once, few, many or a size class.

>TRBV4-2|TRBJ2-5|many|TRBD1
TGTGCCAGCAGCCAGGTCCGGGACAGGGATGAGACCCAGTACTTC
CASSQVRDRDETQYF
>TRBV6-1|TRBJ2-7|medium-sized|TRBD1
TGTGCCAGCAGCAGGGGGCTCGACGAGCAGTACTTC
CASSRGLDEQYF
>TRBV5-1|TRBJ1-4|few|-
TGCGCCAGCAGCCCAGGCGTCCAGTCGGCAACTAATGAAAAACTGTTTTTT
CASSPGVQSATNEKLFF
>TRBV28|TRBJ2-5|-|-
TGTGCCAGCAGTTTGGCAGGACTTCTGGTAAGGACCCAGTACTTC
CASSLAGLLVRTQYF
>TRBV2|TRBJ2-1|medium-sized|TRBD2
TGTGCCAGCAGTTATTCCGGGACTAGCGGGGTCTACAATGAGCAGTTCTTC
CASSYSGTSGVYNEQFF
>TRBV30|TRBJ2-7|-|TRBD1
TGTGCCTGGAGCGACGACAGGGTCTCCCACGAGCAGTACTTC
CAWSDDRVSHEQYF
>TRBV19|TRBJ2-5|-|TRBD1
TGTGCCAGTACGGTCTCCGGCAGGGGGCAAGAGACCCAGTACTTC
CASTVSGRGQETQYF
>TRBV29-1|TRBJ2-3|-|TRBD2
TGCAGCGTCCATCCGGGACTAGCGGGATACACGCAGTATTTT
CSVHPGLAGYTQYF
>TRBV6-1|TRBJ2-2|medium-sized|-
TGTGCCTGCCGGGCGGAGTCGGACACCGGGGAGCTGTTTTTT
CACRAESDTGELFF
>TRBV5-4|TRBJ2-7|many|-
TGTGCCAGCAGCTTGCAGCAGAGCCATAACGAGCAGTACTTC
CASSLQQSHNEQYF
>TRBV3-1|TRBJ2-1|many|TRBD2
TGTGCCAGCAGCCAATTACCGGGGACTAGCTCCTACAATGAGCAGTTCTTC
CASSQLPGTSSYNEQFF
>TRBV7-8|TRBJ2-3|many|-
TGTGCCAGCAGCTTAGGGGGTGCGGGGCACACAGATACGCAGTATTTT
CASSLGGAGHTDTQYF
>TRBV25-1|TRBJ1-1|-|-
TGTGCCGGCAGTGAGGAAGGACGGTGGATGAACACTGAAGCTTTCTTT
CAGSEEGRWMNTEAFF
>TRBV5-1|TRBJ1-5|-|TRBD1
TGCGCCAGCAGCTTGGAGGGGACAGATATACAGCCCCAGCATTTT
CASSLEGTDIQPQHF
>TRBV20-1|TRBJ2-5|many|-
TGCAGTGCTAGATCCAGGGGGGTAACCCAGTACTTC
CSARSRGVTQYF
>TRBV12-3/TRBV12-4|TRBJ1-2|-|TRBD1
TGTGCCAGCAGTTGGGACAGCCCTAACTATGGCTACACCTTC
CASSWDSPNYGYTF
>TRBV12-3/TRBV12-4|TRBJ1-3|many|-
TGTGCCAGCAGTTTAGGGCAGGGGCACGGCTCTGGAAACACCATATATTTT
CASSLGQGHGSGNTIYF
>TRBV19|TRBJ1-2|many|-
TGTGCCAGTAGTAGAAAGGACGGATTTGAGGATGGCTACACCTTC
CASSRKDGFEDGYTF
>TRBV2|TRBJ2-7|many|TRBD1
TGTGCCAGCAGTATTGGGACAGGAGCAACCTACGAGCAGTACTTC
CASSIGTGATYEQYF
>TRBV7-2|TRBJ2-4|many|-
TGTGCCAGCAGCTTATTAGGGGGATCCAAAAACATTCAGTACTTC
CASSLLGGSKNIQYF
>TRBV20-1|TRBJ2-1|many|-
TGCAGTGCTAGAGATCTTAGAAGCTCCTACAATGAGCAGTTCTTC
CSARDLRSSYNEQFF
>TRBV12-3/TRBV12-4|TRBJ2-5|many|-
TGTGCCAGCAGTAAAGATATCAGAGGTTTAAGTTTGAAAGAGACCCAGTACTTC
CASSKDIRGLSLKETQYF
>TRBV19|TRBJ1-5|many|-
TGTGCCAGTAGTATCACGCCCGGGACCTGGCGCAATCAGCCCCAGCATTTT
CASSITPGTWRNQPQHF
>TRBV27|TRBJ1-1|once|-
TGTGCCAGCAGTTTATATGGGGAGAGCACTGAAGCCTTCTTT
CASSLYGESTEAFF
>TRBV6-9|TRBJ1-3|-|TRBD1
TGTGCCAGTAGTTACGGACAGGGGGCTGGAAACGCCATATATTTT
CASSYGQGAGNAIYF
>TRBV29-1|TRBJ1-5|few|-
TGCAGCGCAACCCGCCCCCAGGGCGGGTCACAGCCCCAGCATTTT
CSATRPQGGSQPQHF
>TRBV7-8|TRBJ2-5|many|TRBD2
TGTGCCAGCAGGGCTAGCGGGAGCATGTCTTGGGAGACCCAGTACTTC
CASRASGSMSWETQYF
>TRBV30|TRBJ2-7|many|-
TGTGCCTGGAGTGGAGGGGCTAGTGGCGAGCAGTACTTC
CAWSGGASGEQYF
>TRBV3-1|TRBJ1-2|-|-
TGTGCCAGCAGCCATGATCTAACGGGGAACTATGGCTACACCTTC
CASSHDLTGNYGYTF
>TRBV13|TRBJ2-3|-|-
TGTGCCAGCAGCTTAGAGACGGGCCGGGATACGCAGTATTTT
CASSLETGRDTQYF
>TRBV7-9|TRBJ1-1|many|-
TGTGCCAGCGGGCAGGCGAACACTGAAGCTTTCTTT
CASGQANTEAFF
>TRBV3-1|TRBJ2-7|few|-
TGTGCCAGCAGCCAGCGAGGCGGGACCACCTACGAGCAGTACTTC
CASSQRGGTTYEQYF
>TRBV7-9|TRBJ2-1|many|-
TGTGCCAGCAGCCCCGGACACCCCGCGTCTTTTGAGCAGTTCTTC
CASSPGHPASFEQFF
>TRBV5-1|TRBJ1-1|few|TRBD1
TGCGCCAGCAGCCCGTGGACAGGTGGGGGGAACACTGAAGCTTTCTTT
CASSPWTGGGNTEAFF
>TRBV5-1|TRBJ2-1|many|-
TGCGCCAGCAGCTTTGATAATACCTACAATGAGCAGTTCTTC
CASSFDNTYNEQFF
>TRBV12-3/TRBV12-4|TRBJ1-2|many|-
TGTGCCAGCAGTCAGGATACGGGGTGGCGGGGCTACACCTTC
CASSQDTGWRGYTF
>TRBV18|TRBJ1-2|many|-
TGTGCCAGCTCACCGACGGGAGATCCTCCCTATGGCTACACCTTC
CASSPTGDPPYGYTF